The T cell receptor beta chain under discussion was sequenced for a study of cytomegalovirus exposure and HLA in healthy donors (dated by TCRdb to the late 2010s). Notes on the research overall: A later analysis indicated that the roughly 130 validation repertoires were generated on the platform also employed for the 700 or so repertoires of the first cohort. High-throughput TCR immunosequencing, statistical association of individual TCRs with disease status, and machine learning were combined to predict cytomegalovirus infection status. The study aimed to test whether cataloging public T cell receptors could reveal signatures of past pathogen exposure. Along with the approximately 700-subject first cohort, a separate validation cohort of over a hundred different subjects was used.

The donors belonged to the validation cohort of around 110 subjects, which was separate from the roughly 700-subject first cohort. Regarding this clone: The target of this receptor is not known. It has no much larger one-base neighbor in the sample; base qualities were not kept.

Results the study describes overall, beyond this receptor: Most TCR sequences were observed very rarely across donors, whereas some public TCRs were present in many individuals. In a later analysis, TCRs clustered in the first cohort were found to also tend to co-occur in the 110 or so validation repertoires, with 85% to 95% of cluster scores above 0. According to the authors, the approach could potentially be generalized to other disease states and immunological phenotypes. In the study, some 160 TCR beta chains were listed as associated with cytomegalovirus. The classifier was reported to diagnose cytomegalovirus status with high specificity and sensitivity in both the original cohort and the validation cohort. A few of the identified cytomegalovirus-associated TCR beta chains were confirmed in vitro to be specific for cytomegalovirus antigens. All 110 or so repertoires were used to score co-occurrence in the validation cohort in a later analysis, because that analysis had no HLA typing for the cohort.

Receptor amplification or capture employed the immunoSEQ multiplex PCR assay. Per the source publication's procedure: A statistical classification framework was developed to diagnose cytomegalovirus status using the catalog of TCR beta chain sequences. Held by TCRdb, this immuneACCESS table contains in-frame sequences only and omits some clones. Under half of the omission traces to an unresolved V gene where checked; the cause of the rest is unknown. V and J calls and clone size come straight from that table; D and trimming were deduced from the DNA. This sample is represented by under 80,000 clones; approximately 95% of them were singletons. The ten largest clones add up to around 2.1% of the sample. Inclusive of the bounding cysteine and phenylalanine, the CDR3 is 15 residues long. Solely the CDR3 DNA is kept, with 45 bases framed from the first base. CDR1 is given as LGHNA and CDR2 as YSLEER, both from the germline V gene. Germline trimming amounts to 4 bases on V and 0 bases on J, with 5 as the count of junction bases outside the gene matches.

The receptor comes from a woman aged 18-30 years in good health and CMV-seronegative. The chain employs TRBV4-3 and TRBJ2-5, with TRBD1 identical over 7 junction bases. The sample was PBMCs. For the CDR3, the sequence is CASSPGQANQETQYF. The DNA is TGCGCCAGCAGCCCAGGACAGGCAAACCAAGAGACCCAGTACTTC.